The clone carrying this T cell receptor beta chain was counted once. This sample is drawn from a study of blood T cell repertoires in COVID-19. Clones were sequenced by immunoSEQ multiplex PCR, and TCRdb holds only the in-frame ones, with some missing. Of roughly 150,000 clones listed, around 80% are singletons. The age range of participants was about 18 to 89 years, with residence in approximately 25 US areas. V lost 6 bases and J lost 7; bases outside the gene matches: 8. Per the germline V gene, CDR1 is MNHEY and CDR2 is SVGAGI. There are 14 residues in the CDR3. This clonotype originated in a man aged 70-80 years who had been exposed to COVID-19. The sample taken for sequencing was PBMCs or T cells enriched from blood (not recorded which). The chain joins TRBV6-5 to TRBJ1-4, with 7 bases fitting TRBD1. The CDR3 region has the DNA TGTGCCAGCAGCAGAGGGGGCTCGGGTGAAAAACTGTTTTTT. Translated: CASSRGGSGEKLFF.